This TCR beta chain comes out of a study of T cells in Graves' hyperthyroidism and ophthalmopathy. Study-wide results and limits: Peripheral blood also featured most of the thyroid clonotypes expanded above 0.001.

Looked up from germline, CDR1 is SGHRS and CDR2 is YFSETQ. The J segment lost 3 bases and the V segment lost 0 bases, leaving 3 bases of the junction unmatched. The CDR3 loop spans 15 amino acids. Uncontrolled infection, other autoimmune disease, pregnancy or lactation excluded patients. On the basis of clinical symptoms, serum thyroxine and TRAb, thyroid ultrasound and orbital computed tomography, diagnoses were made. 10 ml of fresh peripheral blood supplied the PBMCs. TCR beta CDR3 region amplification was performed from RNA transcripts. The HTBI primer set served for first-round RT-PCR of the TCR CDR3. TCRdb reanalysed the multiplex PCR reads using MiXCR and keeps one entry per CDR3 protein. The sample contains under 450,000 distinct CDR3 sequences, 15% to 19% of which appear only once. This clonotype was found many times. Its cognate antigen is unknown.

The sequence was collected from a woman between 18 and 29 years old with Graves' hyperthyroidism. Sequenced input: blood. The V call is TRBV5-1, the J call TRBJ1-5, with 7 nucleotides matching TRBD1. The CDR3 nucleotides are TGCGCCAGCAGCTTGGAGGGGGCTGACAATCAGCCCCAGCATTTT. It codes for CASSLEGADNQPQHF.